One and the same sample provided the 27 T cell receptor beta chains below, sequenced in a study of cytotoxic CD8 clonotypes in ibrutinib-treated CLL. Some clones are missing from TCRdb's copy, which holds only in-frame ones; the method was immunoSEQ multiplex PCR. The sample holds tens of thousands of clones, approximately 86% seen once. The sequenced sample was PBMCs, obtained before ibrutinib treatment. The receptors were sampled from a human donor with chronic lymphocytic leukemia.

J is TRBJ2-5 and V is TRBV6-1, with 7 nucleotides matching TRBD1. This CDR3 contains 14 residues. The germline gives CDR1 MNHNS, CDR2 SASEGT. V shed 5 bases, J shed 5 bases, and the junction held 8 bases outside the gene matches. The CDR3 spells CASSHDRVSETQYF. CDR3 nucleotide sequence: TGTGCCAGCAGTCACGACAGGGTTTCGGAGACCCAGTACTTC.

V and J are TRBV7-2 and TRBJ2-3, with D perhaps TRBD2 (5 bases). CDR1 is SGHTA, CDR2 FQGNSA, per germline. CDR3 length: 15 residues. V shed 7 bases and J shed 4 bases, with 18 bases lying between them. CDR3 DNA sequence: TGTGCCAGCACCCAAACGCGGGTTGGGTCAGATACGCAGTATTTT. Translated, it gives CASTQTRVGSDTQYF.

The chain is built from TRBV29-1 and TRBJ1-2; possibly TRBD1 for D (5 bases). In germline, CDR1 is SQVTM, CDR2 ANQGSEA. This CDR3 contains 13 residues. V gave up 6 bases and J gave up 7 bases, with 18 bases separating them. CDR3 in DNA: TGCAGCGTGGGGGTGAGGGGAGGACGTGGCTACACCTTC. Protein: CSVGVRGGRGYTF.

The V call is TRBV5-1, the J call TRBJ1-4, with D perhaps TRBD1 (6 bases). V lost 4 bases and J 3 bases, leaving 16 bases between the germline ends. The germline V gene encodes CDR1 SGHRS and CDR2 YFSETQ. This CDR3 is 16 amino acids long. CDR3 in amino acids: CASSRVQGSANEKLFF. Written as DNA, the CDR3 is TGCGCCAGCAGCAGAGTACAGGGTTCGGCTAATGAAAAACTGTTTTTT.

The CDR3 sequence: CASTTPYRVRDDSNQPQHF. The CDR3 DNA sequence: TGTGCCAGTACTACCCCTTACCGGGTCAGGGACGACAGCAATCAGCCCCAGCATTTT. This sequence joins TRBV19 and TRBJ1-5; TRBD1 is a possible D gene (5 bases). CDR3 size: 19 residues. Germline values: CDR1 LNHDA, CDR2 SQIVND (reference sequence). V lost 7 bases and J lost 1, with 26 bases in between.

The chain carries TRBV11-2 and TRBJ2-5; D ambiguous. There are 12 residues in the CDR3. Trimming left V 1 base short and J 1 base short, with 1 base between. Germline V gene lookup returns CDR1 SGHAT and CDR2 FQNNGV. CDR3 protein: CASSLVQETQYF. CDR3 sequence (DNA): TGTGCCAGCAGCTTAGTCCAAGAGACCCAGTACTTC.

This chain's CDR3 is CASSAPTGIYGYTF. CDR3 sequence (DNA): TGTGCCAGCAGCGCCCCGACAGGGATCTATGGCTACACCTTC. The chain carries TRBV5-4 and TRBJ1-2; the match to TRBD1 covers 7 bases. The CDR3 is 14 amino acids. CDR1 and CDR2 from the germline V gene are SGHNT and YYREEE (reference sequence). The ends lost 4 bases at V and 4 bases at J; junction bases unmatched: 7.

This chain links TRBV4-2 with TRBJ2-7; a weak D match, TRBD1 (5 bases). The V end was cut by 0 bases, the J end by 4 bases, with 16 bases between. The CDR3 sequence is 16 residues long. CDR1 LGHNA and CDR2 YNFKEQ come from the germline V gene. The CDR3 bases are TGTGCCAGCAGCCAAGACGCAGGGTCGTCTGGATACGAGCAGTACTTC. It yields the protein CASSQDAGSSGYEQYF.

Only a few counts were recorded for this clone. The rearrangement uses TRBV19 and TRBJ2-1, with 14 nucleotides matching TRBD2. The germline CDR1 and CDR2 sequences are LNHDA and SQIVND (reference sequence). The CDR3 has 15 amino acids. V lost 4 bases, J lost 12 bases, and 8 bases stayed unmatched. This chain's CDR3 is CASSTPTSGRAGQFF. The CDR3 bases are TGTGCCAGTAGTACTCCGACTAGCGGGAGGGCTGGGCAGTTCTTC.

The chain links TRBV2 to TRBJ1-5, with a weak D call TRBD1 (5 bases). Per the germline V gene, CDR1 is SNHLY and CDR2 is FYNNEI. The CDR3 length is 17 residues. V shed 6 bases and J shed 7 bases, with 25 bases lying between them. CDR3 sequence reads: CASSREVGLRGRQPQHF. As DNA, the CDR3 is TGTGCCAGCAGCCGTGAAGTCGGCCTGAGGGGTCGGCAGCCCCAGCATTTT. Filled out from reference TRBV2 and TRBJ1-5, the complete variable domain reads EPEVTQTPSHQVTQMGQEVILRCVPISNHLYFYWYRQILGQKVEFLVSFYNNEISEKSEIFDDQFSVERPDGSNFTLKIRSTKLEDSAMYFCASSREVGLRGRQPQHFGDGTRLSIL.

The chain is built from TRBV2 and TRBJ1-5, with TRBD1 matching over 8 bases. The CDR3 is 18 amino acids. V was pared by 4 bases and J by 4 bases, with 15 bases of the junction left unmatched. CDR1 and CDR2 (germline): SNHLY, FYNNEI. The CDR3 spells CASSGVDREVLDNQPQHF. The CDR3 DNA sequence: TGTGCCAGCAGTGGTGTGGACAGGGAGGTTTTGGATAATCAGCCCCAGCATTTT.

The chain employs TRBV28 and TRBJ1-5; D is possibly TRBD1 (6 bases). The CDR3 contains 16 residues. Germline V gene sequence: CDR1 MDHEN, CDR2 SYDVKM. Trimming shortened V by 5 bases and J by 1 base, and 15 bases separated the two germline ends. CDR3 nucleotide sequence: TGTGCCAGCAGTCTTCCGTGGGGGCGAAGCAATCAGCCCCAGCATTTT. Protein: CASSLPWGRSNQPQHF. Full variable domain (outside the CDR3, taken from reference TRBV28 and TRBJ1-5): DVKVTQSSRYLVKRTGEKVFLECVQDMDHENMFWYRQDPGLGLRLIYFSYDVKMKEKGDIPEGYSVSREKKERFSLILESASTNQTSMYLCASSLPWGRSNQPQHFGDGTRLSIL.

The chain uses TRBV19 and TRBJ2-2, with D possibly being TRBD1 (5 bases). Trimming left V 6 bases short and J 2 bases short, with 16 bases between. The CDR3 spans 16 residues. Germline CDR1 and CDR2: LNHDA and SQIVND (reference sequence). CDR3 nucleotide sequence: TGTGCCAGTAGCCTACAGTTAGGACACAACACCGGGGAGCTGTTTTTT. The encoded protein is CASSLQLGHNTGELFF.

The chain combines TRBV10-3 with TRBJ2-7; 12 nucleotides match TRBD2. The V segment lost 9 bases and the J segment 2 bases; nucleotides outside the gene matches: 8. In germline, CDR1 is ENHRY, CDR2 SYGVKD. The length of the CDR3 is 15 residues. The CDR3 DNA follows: TGTGCCATAGGACTAGCGGGGACGATCACCTACGAGCAGTACTTC. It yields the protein CAIGLAGTITYEQYF.

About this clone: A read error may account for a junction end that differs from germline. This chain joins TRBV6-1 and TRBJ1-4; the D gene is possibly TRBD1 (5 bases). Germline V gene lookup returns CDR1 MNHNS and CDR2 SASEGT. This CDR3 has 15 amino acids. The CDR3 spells CVSSEAKGLWEKLFF. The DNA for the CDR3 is TGTGTCAGCAGTGAAGCGAAGGGACTATGGGAAAAACTGTTTTTT.

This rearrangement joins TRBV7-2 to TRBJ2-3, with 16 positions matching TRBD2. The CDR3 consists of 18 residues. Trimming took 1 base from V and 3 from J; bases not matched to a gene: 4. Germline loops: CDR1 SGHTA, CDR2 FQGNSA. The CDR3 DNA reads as TGTGCCAGCAGCTTAGGGGGACTAGCGGGAGGGTTAACAGATACGCAGTATTTT. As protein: CASSLGGLAGGLTDTQYF.

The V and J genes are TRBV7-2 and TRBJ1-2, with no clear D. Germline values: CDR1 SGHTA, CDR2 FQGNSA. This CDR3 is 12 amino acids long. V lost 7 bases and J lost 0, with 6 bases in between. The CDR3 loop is CASTRANYGYTF. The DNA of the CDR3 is TGTGCCAGCACACGGGCTAACTATGGCTACACCTTC.

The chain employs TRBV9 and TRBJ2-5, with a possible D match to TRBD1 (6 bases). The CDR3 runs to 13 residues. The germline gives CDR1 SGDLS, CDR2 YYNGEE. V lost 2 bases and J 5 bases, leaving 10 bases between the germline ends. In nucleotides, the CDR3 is TGTGCCAGCAGCGTTACAGGGTGGGAGACCCAGTACTTC. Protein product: CASSVTGWETQYF.

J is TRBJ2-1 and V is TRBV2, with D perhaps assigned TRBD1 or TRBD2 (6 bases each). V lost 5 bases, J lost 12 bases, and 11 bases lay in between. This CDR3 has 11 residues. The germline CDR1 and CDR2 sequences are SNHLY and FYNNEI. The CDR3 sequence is CASSLKGGQFF. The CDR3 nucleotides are TGTGCCAGCAGTCTAAAGGGGGGGCAGTTCTTC.

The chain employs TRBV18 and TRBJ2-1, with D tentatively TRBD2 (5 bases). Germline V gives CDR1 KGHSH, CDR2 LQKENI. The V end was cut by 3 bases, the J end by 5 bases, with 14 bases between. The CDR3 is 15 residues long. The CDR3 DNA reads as TGTGCCAGCTCACCGCTAGCCAAACTCAACAATGAGCAGTTCTTC. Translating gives CASSPLAKLNNEQFF.

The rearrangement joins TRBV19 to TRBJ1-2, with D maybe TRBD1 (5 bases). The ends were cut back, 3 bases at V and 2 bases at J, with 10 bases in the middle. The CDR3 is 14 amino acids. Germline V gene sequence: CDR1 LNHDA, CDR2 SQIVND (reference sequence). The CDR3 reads CASSIGGMNYGYTF. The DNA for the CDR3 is TGTGCCAGTAGTATTGGGGGGATGAACTATGGCTACACCTTC. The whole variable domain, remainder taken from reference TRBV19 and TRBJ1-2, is DGGITQSPKYLFRKEGQNVTLSCEQNLNHDAMYWYRQDPGQGLRLIYYSQIVNDFQKGDIAEGYSVSREKKESFPLTVTSAQKNPTAFYLCASSIGGMNYGYTFGSGTRLTVV.

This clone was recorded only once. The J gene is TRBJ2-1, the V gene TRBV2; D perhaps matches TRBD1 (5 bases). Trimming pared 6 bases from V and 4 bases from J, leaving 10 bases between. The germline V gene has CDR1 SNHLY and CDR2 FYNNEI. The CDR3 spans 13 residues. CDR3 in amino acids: CASSRVPYNEQFF. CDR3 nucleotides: TGTGCCAGCAGCAGGGTCCCTTACAATGAGCAGTTCTTC.

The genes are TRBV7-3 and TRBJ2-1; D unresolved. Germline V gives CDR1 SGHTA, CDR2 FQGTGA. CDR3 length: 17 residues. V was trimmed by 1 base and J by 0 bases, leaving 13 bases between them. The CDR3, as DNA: TGTGCCAGCAGCTTAAGGTTCGATAGTAACTCCTACAATGAGCAGTTCTTC. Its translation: CASSLRFDSNSYNEQFF.

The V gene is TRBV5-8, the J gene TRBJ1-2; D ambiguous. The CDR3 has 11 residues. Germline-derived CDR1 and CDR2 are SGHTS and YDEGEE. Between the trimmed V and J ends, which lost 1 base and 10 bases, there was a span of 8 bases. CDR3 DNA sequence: TGTGCCAGCAGCTTGTGGAGGGCCTACACCTTC. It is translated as CASSLWRAYTF.

CDR3 loop: CASSLEGGRPDTQYF. In DNA form, the CDR3 reads TGCGCCAGCAGCTTGGAAGGGGGTAGGCCAGATACGCAGTATTTT. The gene calls are TRBV5-1 and TRBJ2-3, with TRBD1 as a possible D gene (6 bases). Trimming pared 0 bases from V and 4 bases from J, leaving 12 bases between. CDR3 length: 15 amino acids. CDR1 is SGHRS, CDR2 YFSETQ, per germline.

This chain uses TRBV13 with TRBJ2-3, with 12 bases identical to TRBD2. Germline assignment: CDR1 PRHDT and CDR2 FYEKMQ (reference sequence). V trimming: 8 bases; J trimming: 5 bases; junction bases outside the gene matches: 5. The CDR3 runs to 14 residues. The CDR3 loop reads CASLAGGPRDTQYF. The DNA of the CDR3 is TGTGCCAGCCTAGCGGGAGGGCCTAGAGATACGCAGTATTTT.

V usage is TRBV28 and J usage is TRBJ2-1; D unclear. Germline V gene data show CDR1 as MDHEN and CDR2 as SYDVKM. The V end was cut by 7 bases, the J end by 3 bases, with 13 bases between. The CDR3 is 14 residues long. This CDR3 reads CASIGAPLYNEQFF. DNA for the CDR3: TGTGCCAGCATTGGAGCACCACTCTACAATGAGCAGTTCTTC.